Listed here are 23 T cell receptor beta chains from one sample, sequenced in a study of T cell changes during pregnancy in multiple sclerosis. Clones were read by immunoSEQ multiplex PCR, and TCRdb kept only the in-frame ones, dropping some. This table has about 44,000 clones, 95% to 96% appearing once. The material was peripheral blood, obtained in the second trimester of pregnancy. The receptors originated from a female donor with multiple sclerosis, enrolled in a pregnancy study.

This sequence joins TRBV25-1 and TRBJ2-5, with D possibly being TRBD1 (6 bases). CDR3 length: 15 residues. Trimming stripped 6 bases from V and 0 bases from J, with 14 bases between. CDR1 MGHDK and CDR2 SYGVNS come from the germline V gene. The CDR3 DNA is TGTGCCAGCAGCTTTCCCGGACAGTACCAAGAGACCCAGTACTTC. Amino acids: CASSFPGQYQETQYF.

J is TRBJ1-6 and V is TRBV6-4; 7 nucleotides align to TRBD1. J gave up 10 bases and V 4 bases, and 7 bases lay outside the gene matches. The germline CDR1 and CDR2 sequences are MRHNA and SNTAGT. This CDR3 comprises 14 residues. The CDR3 sequence: CASSADRVLSPLHF. The CDR3 DNA is TGTGCCAGCAGTGCCGACAGGGTTCTGTCACCCCTCCACTTT.

The chain combines TRBV15 with TRBJ2-3; no firm D call. Trimming shortened V by 3 bases and J by 3 bases, and 7 bases separated the two germline ends. Germline V gene sequence: CDR1 LNHNV, CDR2 YYDKDF (reference sequence). CDR3 length: 13 amino acids. The CDR3 spells CATSRPETDTQYF. CDR3 coding DNA: TGTGCCACCAGCAGGCCGGAGACAGATACGCAGTATTTT.

The rearrangement uses TRBV4-1 and TRBJ1-2; D may be TRBD1 (6 bases). V dropped 4 bases and J dropped 2 bases, with 20 bases sitting between them. This CDR3 has 17 amino acids. Germline V gives CDR1 MGHRA, CDR2 YSYEKL. The CDR3 region is CASSLFSGGQGNYGYTF. The CDR3 DNA is TGCGCCAGCAGCCTCTTCAGCGGGGGGCAGGGGAACTATGGCTACACCTTC.

The rearrangement joins TRBV10-3 to TRBJ2-1; 9 positions agree with TRBD2. Germline V gives CDR1 ENHRY, CDR2 SYGVKD. J was trimmed by 10 bases and V by 0 bases; bases with no gene match: 10. The CDR3 is made up of 16 amino acids. This CDR3 reads CAISESGGAGGSEQFF. CDR3 in DNA: TGTGCCATCAGTGAGTCGGGTGGGGCGGGAGGGTCGGAGCAGTTCTTC.

The rearrangement joins TRBV7-2 to TRBJ2-7; 7 nucleotides line up with TRBD1. The CDR3 has 15 amino acids. J was trimmed by 3 bases and V by 0 bases; bases with no gene match: 5. Germline CDR1 and CDR2: SGHTA and FQGNSA. The CDR3 protein is CASSLAPGTDYEQYF. In DNA, the CDR3 is TGTGCCAGCAGCTTAGCCCCCGGGACAGACTACGAGCAGTACTTC.

The V gene is TRBV6-5, the J gene TRBJ1-1; 7 bases align to TRBD1. This CDR3 comprises 15 residues. The germline CDR1 and CDR2 sequences are MNHEY and SVGAGI. With V trimmed by 4 bases and J by 0 bases, 5 bases remained unmatched. CDR3 protein: CASSSRDRLNTEAFF. The CDR3 DNA reads TGTGCCAGCAGTTCGCGGGACAGATTGAACACTGAAGCTTTCTTT.

The rearrangement joins TRBV29-1 to TRBJ1-1; D gene unclear. This CDR3 region has 13 residues. V lost 2 bases and J 0 bases, leaving 7 bases between the germline ends. CDR1 and CDR2 (germline): SQVTM, ANQGSEA. The CDR3: CSVERQLNTEAFF. In nucleotides, the CDR3 is TGCAGCGTTGAAAGACAATTGAACACTGAAGCTTTCTTT.

The chain employs TRBV7-9 and TRBJ1-2; perhaps TRBD1 as D (6 bases). The CDR3 totals 18 residues. V was pared by 0 bases and J by 5 bases, with 22 bases between. Germline CDR1 reads SEHNR; CDR2 reads FQNEAQ (reference sequence). The DNA of the CDR3 is TGTGCCAGCAGCTTAGCAGGAATACAGGGATTTAGTTTGTATGGCTACACCTTC. Translating it yields CASSLAGIQGFSLYGYTF.

The J gene is TRBJ2-7, the V gene TRBV19; 9 bases fit TRBD1. Germline-derived CDR1 and CDR2 are LNHDA and SQIVND (reference sequence). The CDR3 totals 14 residues. Losses at the gene ends were 5 bases for V and 3 bases for J; bases not matched to a gene: 5. The CDR3 nucleotides read TGTGCCAGTAGTCCTCCGGGACAGGGCTACGAGCAGTACTTC. The encoded protein is CASSPPGQGYEQYF.

The chain joins TRBV5-1 to TRBJ2-3, with D maybe TRBD1 (5 bases). The CDR3 has 18 residues. V shed 4 bases and J shed 0 bases, with 21 bases lying between them. Germline V lookup: CDR1 SGHRS, CDR2 YFSETQ. CDR3 nucleotides: TGCGCCAGCAGCCGCGTATTTCGACAGATACTTAGCACAGATACGCAGTATTTT. Translation gives CASSRVFRQILSTDTQYF.

The rearrangement uses TRBV6-1 and TRBJ1-3; tentative D call: TRBD1 (5 bases). The V gene lost 6 bases and the J gene lost 4 bases, with 13 bases spanning the gap. Germline V gene sequence: CDR1 MNHNS, CDR2 SASEGT. The CDR3 runs to 14 residues. The CDR3 region is CASRGRGVGNTIYF. The CDR3 DNA reads as TGTGCCAGCAGGGGCCGGGGGGTAGGAAACACCATATATTTT.

The chain couples TRBV11-3 to TRBJ2-1; TRBD2 agrees at 13 bases. Losses at the gene ends were 5 bases for V and 9 bases for J; bases not matched to a gene: 16. The length of the CDR3 is 18 residues. Germline CDR1 and CDR2: SGHNT and YENEEA. The CDR3 sequence: CASSDRGTSGGVRAEQFF. In DNA form, the CDR3 reads TGTGCCAGCAGCGATAGGGGTACTAGCGGGGGGGTGAGGGCTGAGCAGTTCTTC. Using reference TRBV11-3 and TRBJ2-1 for the parts outside the CDR3, the full variable domain is EAGVVQSPRYKIIEKKQPVAFWCNPISGHNTLYWYLQNLGQGPELLIRYENEEAVDDSQLPKDRFSAERLKGVDSTLKIQPAELGDSAVYLCASSDRGTSGGVRAEQFFGPGTRLTVL.

This clone was seen only once. J is TRBJ1-2 and V is TRBV7-6, with 9 bases that match TRBD1. CDR1 is SGHVS and CDR2 is FNYEAQ in the germline V gene. The junction had 9 bases not matched to a gene; V was cut back by 4 bases and J by 6 bases. The CDR3 sequence is 15 residues long. The CDR3 loop is CASSSTQGAHDGYTF. The CDR3, as DNA: TGTGCCAGCAGCTCAACACAGGGGGCGCATGATGGCTACACCTTC.

This clone was seen just once. The V and J genes are TRBV28 and TRBJ2-3; possible D gene TRBD1, 6 bases. V dropped 6 bases and J dropped 7 bases, with 14 bases sitting between them. The CDR3 length is 13 residues. Germline V gene data show CDR1 as MDHEN and CDR2 as SYDVKM. The CDR3 DNA sequence: TGTGCCAGCAGCCCGGACAGACCCAATACGCAGTATTTT. Translating gives CASSPDRPNTQYF.

J is TRBJ2-2 and V is TRBV2, with 9 bases lining up with TRBD2. V trimming: 6 bases; J trimming: 7 bases; junction bases outside the gene matches: 9. The CDR3 has 15 residues. Germline CDR1 SNHLY, CDR2 FYNNEI. The CDR3 region is CASRLVAGAYGELFF. The CDR3 DNA reads as TGTGCCAGCAGACTAGTAGCGGGGGCGTACGGGGAGCTGTTTTTT.

This clone was observed a single time. The genes are TRBV6-4 and TRBJ2-2; D gene unclear. V was pared by 3 bases and J by 2 bases, with 4 bases between. Germline loops: CDR1 MRHNA, CDR2 SNTAGT. The CDR3 spans 13 residues. This chain's CDR3 is CASSDKNTGELFF. The CDR3 DNA is TGTGCCAGCAGTGATAAAAACACCGGGGAGCTGTTTTTT.

This chain connects TRBV5-1 to TRBJ2-2, with a tentative D call TRBD2 (6 bases). Per germline, CDR1 SGHRS and CDR2 YFSETQ. This CDR3 has 15 residues. Trimming left V 6 bases short and J 0 bases short, with 12 bases between. CDR3 residues: CASIASGANTGELFF. CDR3 nucleotide sequence: TGCGCCAGCATAGCCTCGGGGGCGAACACCGGGGAGCTGTTTTTT.

This chain joins TRBV9 and TRBJ2-5; TRBD2 matches 14 bases. This CDR3 is built from 16 residues. Germline CDR1 and CDR2: SGDLS and YYNGEE. J was trimmed by 3 bases and V by 4 bases; bases with no gene match: 5. In nucleotides, the CDR3 is TGTGCCAGCAGCCTGGGACTAGCGGGAGTGAAAGAGACCCAGTACTTC. Residues: CASSLGLAGVKETQYF.

The V call is TRBV11-2, the J call TRBJ2-1; 15 bases are a match to TRBD2. V was pared by 5 bases and J by 8 bases, with 4 bases of the junction left unmatched. The CDR3 runs to 15 residues. Germline CDR1 and CDR2: SGHAT and FQNNGV. This CDR3 reads CASSPGLAGGDEQFF. The CDR3 DNA sequence: TGTGCCAGCAGCCCAGGACTAGCGGGGGGGGATGAGCAGTTCTTC.

This rearrangement joins TRBV19 to TRBJ1-2, with D maybe TRBD1 (6 bases). Germline V gene data show CDR1 as LNHDA and CDR2 as SQIVND (reference sequence). The CDR3 totals 15 residues. V was shortened by 1 base and J by 1 base, with 10 bases between the two germline ends. The CDR3 DNA sequence: TGTGCCAGTAGTATAGGAACAGGGTTTAACTATGGCTACACCTTC. It specifies CASSIGTGFNYGYTF.

This clone was seen just once. This chain connects TRBV7-9 to TRBJ1-2, with 7 positions matching TRBD1. V trimming: 0 bases; J trimming: 1 base; junction bases outside the gene matches: 5. This CDR3 comprises 16 residues. The germline V gene encodes CDR1 SEHNR and CDR2 FQNEAQ (reference sequence). The CDR3 nucleotides are TGTGCCAGCAGCTTAGCAGGGACAGCAGTTAACTATGGCTACACCTTC. This encodes CASSLAGTAVNYGYTF.

The rearrangement uses TRBV5-1 and TRBJ1-1; D is ambiguous. Germline assignment: CDR1 SGHRS and CDR2 YFSETQ. V was cut by 2 bases and J by 5 bases, with 13 bases left in between. The CDR3 runs to 14 residues. CDR3 DNA sequence: TGCGCCAGCAGCTTCGGGAGTTTAGGAACTGAAGCTTTCTTT. This codes for CASSFGSLGTEAFF.